This TCR beta chain appears in the sequencing data of a study of blood T cell repertoires in COVID-19. Study background: Sites across the United States, Italy and Spain contributed samples from acute and convalescent COVID-19. Sample material is recorded as cDNA or gDNA derived from T cells, B-cell-depleted T cells, or PBMCs.

CDR1 is SGHDT and CDR2 is YYEEEE in the germline V gene. The length of the CDR3 is 14 residues. The V gene lost 0 bases and the J gene lost 9 bases, with 13 bases spanning the gap. Libraries were prepared by immunoSEQ multiplex PCR; TCRdb keeps only in-frame clonotypes and omits some of them. The sample lists 85,000 to 95,000 clones; about nine tenths were seen once. This TCR was sampled from a woman between 45 and 60 years old in a cohort sampled during active COVID-19. The chain employs TRBV5-6 and TRBJ2-1; D is perhaps TRBD2 (6 bases). The sequencing sample was made of peripheral blood. CDR3 nucleotides: TGTGCCAGCAGCTTGGGGCTAGCGAGGGGTGAGCAGTTCTTC. It codes for CASSLGLARGEQFF.